These T cell receptor beta chains were read from a single sample in a study of siplizumab effects on memory and regulatory T cells. The method was immunoSEQ multiplex PCR; TCRdb's version includes in-frame clones alone and lacks a portion of them. The data contain roughly 100,000 clones, 85% to 95% of them singletons. The sample comprised CD4+ T cells sorted from blood. The receptors were sampled from a human donor in good health. The CDR3 runs from the conserved cysteine through the conserved F or W. The order of the fields is V gene, D gene, J gene, clone size, CDR3 protein, CDR3 DNA. The D gene is left open where the match is weak. A row's size may be missing; if present it is once, few, many or a size class.

v_call: TRBV7-2; d_call: .; j_call: TRBJ1-5; clone_size: .; cdr3_aa: CASSLGLRGNQPQHF; cdr3_nt: TGTGCCAGCAGCTTAGGGCTCCGTGGCAATCAGCCCCAGCATTTT
v_call: TRBV5-4; d_call: .; j_call: TRBJ1-2; clone_size: .; cdr3_aa: CASSPDQGAAYGYTF; cdr3_nt: TGTGCCAGCAGCCCCGACCAAGGGGCGGCCTATGGCTACACCTTC
v_call: TRBV19; d_call: .; j_call: TRBJ1-5; clone_size: .; cdr3_aa: CASSQPGRINQPQHF; cdr3_nt: TGTGCCAGTAGCCAGCCGGGACGGATCAATCAGCCCCAGCATTTT
v_call: TRBV6-6; d_call: .; j_call: TRBJ2-4; clone_size: .; cdr3_aa: CASSLIQGIAKNIQYF; cdr3_nt: TGTGCCAGCAGCTTAATACAGGGAATAGCCAAAAACATTCAGTACTTC
v_call: TRBV6-6; d_call: .; j_call: TRBJ1-3; clone_size: few; cdr3_aa: CASGPSGNTIYF; cdr3_nt: TGTGCCAGCGGACCCTCCGGAAACACCATATATTTT
v_call: TRBV29-1; d_call: .; j_call: TRBJ2-1; clone_size: .; cdr3_aa: CSVEYLGQASYNEQFF; cdr3_nt: TGCAGCGTTGAATACTTAGGGCAGGCCTCCTACAATGAGCAGTTCTTC
v_call: TRBV19; d_call: TRBD1; j_call: TRBJ1-5; clone_size: .; cdr3_aa: CASSSISGTGPRVNQPQHF; cdr3_nt: TGTGCCAGTAGTAGCATTTCCGGGACAGGGCCAAGGGTCAATCAGCCCCAGCATTTT
v_call: TRBV10-3; d_call: .; j_call: TRBJ1-1; clone_size: .; cdr3_aa: CAIRTLTSKNTEAFF; cdr3_nt: TGTGCCATCAGGACTTTGACCAGCAAGAACACTGAAGCTTTCTTT
v_call: TRBV30; d_call: .; j_call: TRBJ2-2; clone_size: .; cdr3_aa: CARKRTQNTGELFF; cdr3_nt: TGTGCCCGGAAACGGACTCAGAACACCGGGGAGCTGTTTTTT
v_call: TRBV6-1; d_call: .; j_call: TRBJ1-2; clone_size: .; cdr3_aa: CASSELSGAGGYTF; cdr3_nt: TGTGCCAGCAGTGAATTGTCAGGGGCGGGAGGCTACACCTTC
v_call: TRBV4-2; d_call: .; j_call: TRBJ2-1; clone_size: .; cdr3_aa: CASSQPPTSNEQFF; cdr3_nt: TGTGCCAGCAGCCAACCCCCGACTAGTAATGAGCAGTTCTTC
v_call: TRBV6-1; d_call: .; j_call: TRBJ2-7; clone_size: .; cdr3_aa: CASSETGRVEQYF; cdr3_nt: TGTGCCAGCAGTGAAACAGGACGGGTCGAGCAGTACTTC
v_call: TRBV7-2; d_call: TRBD2; j_call: TRBJ2-1; clone_size: .; cdr3_aa: CASSQGLAGVDEQFF; cdr3_nt: TGTGCCAGCAGCCAAGGACTAGCGGGAGTTGACGAGCAGTTCTTC
v_call: TRBV6-6; d_call: TRBD2; j_call: TRBJ2-7; clone_size: .; cdr3_aa: CASSYLGRETYEQYF; cdr3_nt: TGTGCCAGCAGTTACTTGGGGCGGGAGACCTACGAGCAGTACTTC
v_call: TRBV2; d_call: .; j_call: TRBJ2-4; clone_size: .; cdr3_aa: CASTVGLAKNIQYF; cdr3_nt: TGTGCCAGCACAGTAGGTCTAGCCAAAAACATTCAGTACTTC
v_call: TRBV6-6; d_call: TRBD1; j_call: TRBJ2-2; clone_size: once; cdr3_aa: CASRPTGTGGTGELFF; cdr3_nt: TGTGCCAGCAGACCAACCGGGACAGGGGGCACCGGGGAGCTGTTTTTT
v_call: TRBV4-2; d_call: TRBD2; j_call: TRBJ2-3; clone_size: .; cdr3_aa: CASSPLAGVGDTQYF; cdr3_nt: TGTGCCAGCAGCCCACTAGCGGGAGTGGGGGATACGCAGTATTTT
v_call: TRBV12-5; d_call: .; j_call: TRBJ1-4; clone_size: .; cdr3_aa: CASGRGDGATNEKLFF; cdr3_nt: TGTGCTAGTGGTCGGGGGGACGGGGCGACTAATGAAAAACTGTTTTTT
v_call: TRBV29-1; d_call: .; j_call: TRBJ2-1; clone_size: .; cdr3_aa: CSGDSGSYNEQFF; cdr3_nt: TGCAGCGGTGACAGTGGCTCCTACAATGAGCAGTTCTTC
v_call: TRBV19; d_call: .; j_call: TRBJ1-1; clone_size: few; cdr3_aa: CASTPGFRKYTEAFF; cdr3_nt: TGTGCCAGTACCCCCGGGTTCCGAAAGTACACTGAAGCTTTCTTT
v_call: TRBV11-3; d_call: .; j_call: TRBJ2-5; clone_size: .; cdr3_aa: CASSSPPLARETQYF; cdr3_nt: TGTGCCAGCAGCTCCCCCCCCCTAGCGCGGGAGACCCAGTACTTC
v_call: TRBV7-9; d_call: TRBD2; j_call: TRBJ2-7; clone_size: .; cdr3_aa: CASSTGTSGGHYEQYF; cdr3_nt: TGTGCCAGCAGTACCGGGACTAGCGGGGGGCACTACGAGCAGTACTTC
v_call: TRBV27; d_call: .; j_call: TRBJ1-2; clone_size: .; cdr3_aa: CASSLYTGYGYTF; cdr3_nt: TGTGCCAGCAGTTTATACACAGGCTATGGCTACACCTTC
v_call: TRBV18; d_call: TRBD1; j_call: TRBJ2-7; clone_size: .; cdr3_aa: CASSPTGVSSYEQYF; cdr3_nt: TGTGCCAGCTCACCGACAGGGGTTAGCTCCTACGAGCAGTACTTC
v_call: TRBV7-3; d_call: .; j_call: TRBJ2-5; clone_size: once; cdr3_aa: CASSLATAETQYF; cdr3_nt: TGTGCCAGCTCCCTCGCCACGGCAGAGACCCAGTACTTC
v_call: TRBV15; d_call: .; j_call: TRBJ1-3; clone_size: .; cdr3_aa: CATSHPPPGSGNTIYF; cdr3_nt: TGTGCCACCAGCCATCCCCCGCCAGGCTCTGGAAACACCATATATTTT
v_call: TRBV30; d_call: TRBD2; j_call: TRBJ2-1; clone_size: .; cdr3_aa: CAWSRGSGIRNEQFF; cdr3_nt: TGTGCCTGGAGTCGGGGGAGCGGGATCCGCAATGAGCAGTTCTTC
v_call: TRBV7-3; d_call: .; j_call: TRBJ2-2; clone_size: .; cdr3_aa: CASSPTTPGLGGELFF; cdr3_nt: TGTGCCAGCAGCCCGACAACTCCAGGGTTAGGCGGGGAGCTGTTTTTT
v_call: TRBV6-1; d_call: .; j_call: TRBJ2-1; clone_size: .; cdr3_aa: CASSRGAGGKNEQFF; cdr3_nt: TGTGCCAGCAGTAGGGGGGCAGGGGGGAAGAATGAGCAGTTCTTC
v_call: TRBV7-6; d_call: .; j_call: TRBJ2-7; clone_size: .; cdr3_aa: CASSYLSGGRYEQYF; cdr3_nt: TGTGCCAGCAGCTACCTTTCGGGGGGCAGATACGAGCAGTACTTC
v_call: TRBV19; d_call: .; j_call: TRBJ1-5; clone_size: .; cdr3_aa: CASSSTTSNQPQHF; cdr3_nt: TGTGCCAGTAGTTCGACAACGAGCAATCAGCCCCAGCATTTT
v_call: TRBV4-1; d_call: TRBD1; j_call: TRBJ1-2; clone_size: .; cdr3_aa: CASSHPETGRYGYTF; cdr3_nt: TGCGCCAGCAGCCACCCCGAGACAGGGAGATATGGCTACACCTTC
v_call: TRBV7-9; d_call: .; j_call: TRBJ2-3; clone_size: .; cdr3_aa: CASSFADTQYF; cdr3_nt: TGTGCCAGCAGCTTCGCAGATACGCAGTATTTT
v_call: TRBV6-1; d_call: .; j_call: TRBJ1-2; clone_size: .; cdr3_aa: CASSASAGPNYGYTF; cdr3_nt: TGTGCCAGCAGTGCGTCCGCAGGCCCTAACTATGGCTACACCTTC
v_call: TRBV4-1; d_call: .; j_call: TRBJ1-1; clone_size: .; cdr3_aa: CASSQQTRGRSNTEAFF; cdr3_nt: TGCGCCAGCAGCCAACAGACCCGGGGGCGGTCGAACACTGAAGCTTTCTTT
v_call: TRBV5-6; d_call: TRBD2; j_call: TRBJ2-3; clone_size: .; cdr3_aa: CASSVSRGRFSSTDTQYF; cdr3_nt: TGTGCCAGCAGCGTTAGTCGCGGGAGGTTCTCTAGCACAGATACGCAGTATTTT
v_call: TRBV27; d_call: .; j_call: TRBJ1-1; clone_size: .; cdr3_aa: CASSLTEATEAFF; cdr3_nt: TGTGCCAGCAGTTTGACAGAGGCCACTGAAGCTTTCTTT
v_call: TRBV30; d_call: TRBD2; j_call: TRBJ2-1; clone_size: .; cdr3_aa: CAWNPGGLAGGPLYNEQFF; cdr3_nt: TGTGCCTGGAACCCAGGTGGCCTAGCGGGAGGGCCGTTGTACAATGAGCAGTTCTTC
v_call: TRBV6-1; d_call: TRBD1; j_call: TRBJ1-2; clone_size: once; cdr3_aa: CASTGTGNYGFTF; cdr3_nt: TGTGCCAGCACCGGGACAGGGAACTATGGCTTCACCTTC
v_call: TRBV2; d_call: .; j_call: TRBJ1-1; clone_size: .; cdr3_aa: CASHNLRGKNTEAFF; cdr3_nt: TGTGCCAGCCACAATCTCAGGGGAAAGAACACTGAAGCTTTCTTT
v_call: TRBV7-9; d_call: TRBD2; j_call: TRBJ2-5; clone_size: once; cdr3_aa: CASSSGLGVETQYF; cdr3_nt: TGTGCCAGCAGCTCGGGACTAGGGGTAGAGACCCAGTACTTC
v_call: TRBV6-1; d_call: .; j_call: TRBJ2-6; clone_size: .; cdr3_aa: CASSASRGRPGANVLTF; cdr3_nt: TGTGCCAGCAGTGCCAGTCGAGGGAGGCCTGGGGCCAACGTCCTGACTTTC
v_call: TRBV5-1; d_call: .; j_call: TRBJ1-1; clone_size: .; cdr3_aa: CASSSTGPTEAFF; cdr3_nt: TGCGCCAGCAGCTCGACAGGCCCCACTGAAGCTTTCTTT
v_call: TRBV7-2; d_call: TRBD1; j_call: TRBJ2-2; clone_size: .; cdr3_aa: CASSAYRGNTGELFF; cdr3_nt: TGTGCCAGCAGCGCGTACAGGGGGAACACCGGGGAGCTGTTTTTT
v_call: TRBV19; d_call: .; j_call: TRBJ2-2; clone_size: .; cdr3_aa: CASSIDSYTGELFF; cdr3_nt: TGTGCCAGTAGTATAGATTCGTACACCGGGGAGCTGTTTTTT
v_call: TRBV5-5; d_call: .; j_call: TRBJ2-7; clone_size: .; cdr3_aa: CASSRSGTQYEQYF; cdr3_nt: TGTGCCAGCAGCAGATCTGGGACCCAATACGAGCAGTACTTC
v_call: TRBV29-1; d_call: .; j_call: TRBJ2-6; clone_size: .; cdr3_aa: CSVEGSGANVLTF; cdr3_nt: TGCAGCGTTGAAGGCTCTGGGGCCAACGTCCTGACTTTC
v_call: TRBV19; d_call: TRBD1; j_call: TRBJ1-5; clone_size: .; cdr3_aa: CASSMGQRSNQPQHF; cdr3_nt: TGTGCCAGTAGTATGGGACAGCGATCAAATCAGCCCCAGCATTTT
v_call: TRBV9; d_call: .; j_call: TRBJ1-1; clone_size: .; cdr3_aa: CASSVSGRSSVDTEAFF; cdr3_nt: TGTGCCAGCAGCGTATCAGGCAGGTCAAGTGTGGACACTGAAGCTTTCTTT
v_call: TRBV6-1; d_call: .; j_call: TRBJ2-2; clone_size: .; cdr3_aa: CASSPTRANTGELFF; cdr3_nt: TGTGCCAGCAGCCCGACCAGGGCGAACACCGGGGAGCTGTTTTTT
v_call: TRBV9; d_call: .; j_call: TRBJ1-1; clone_size: .; cdr3_aa: CASSVAGRSPTEAFF; cdr3_nt: TGTGCCAGCAGCGTAGCGGGCAGAAGTCCGACTGAAGCTTTCTTT
v_call: TRBV10-3; d_call: .; j_call: TRBJ2-1; clone_size: .; cdr3_aa: CAISESEDEQFF; cdr3_nt: TGTGCCATCAGTGAGTCGGAGGATGAGCAGTTCTTC
v_call: TRBV5-1; d_call: TRBD2; j_call: TRBJ2-3; clone_size: .; cdr3_aa: CASSFGSGGDTDTQYF; cdr3_nt: TGCGCCAGCAGCTTCGGTAGCGGGGGTGACACAGATACGCAGTATTTT